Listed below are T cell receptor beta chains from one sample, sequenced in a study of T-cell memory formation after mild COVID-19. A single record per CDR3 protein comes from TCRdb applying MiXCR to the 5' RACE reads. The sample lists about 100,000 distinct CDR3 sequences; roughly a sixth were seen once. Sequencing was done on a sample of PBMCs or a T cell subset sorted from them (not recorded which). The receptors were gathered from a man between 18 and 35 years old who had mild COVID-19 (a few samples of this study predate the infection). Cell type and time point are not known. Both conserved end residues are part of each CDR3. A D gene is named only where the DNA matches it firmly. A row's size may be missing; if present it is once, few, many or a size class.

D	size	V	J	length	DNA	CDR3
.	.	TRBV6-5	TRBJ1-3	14	TGTGCCAGCCGACGGGAGCTCTCTGGAAACACCATATATTTT	CASRRELSGNTIYF
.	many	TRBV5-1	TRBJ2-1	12	TGCGCCAGCAGCTTGTTGGACCGCGAGCAGTTCTTC	CASSLLDREQFF
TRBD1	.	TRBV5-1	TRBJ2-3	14	TGCGCCAGCAGCCTACGGACAGGCCAAGATACGCAGTATTTT	CASSLRTGQDTQYF
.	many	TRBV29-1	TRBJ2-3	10	TGCAGCGTTGCCACAGATACGCAGTATTTT	CSVATDTQYF
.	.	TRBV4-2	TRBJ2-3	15	TGTGCCAGCAGCCCCCGGGCGGGGAACACAGATACGCAGTATTTT	CASSPRAGNTDTQYF
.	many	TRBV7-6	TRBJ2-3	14	TGTGCCAGCAGCTTAGTCCAGTTGGCAGATACGCAGTATTTT	CASSLVQLADTQYF
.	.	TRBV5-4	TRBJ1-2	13	TGTGCCAGCAGCTTGTCCAGGGAAGATGGCTACACCTTC	CASSLSREDGYTF
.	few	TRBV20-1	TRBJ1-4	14	TGCAGTGCTAGCCTGGGCCAAGGGAATGAAAAACTGTTTTTT	CSASLGQGNEKLFF
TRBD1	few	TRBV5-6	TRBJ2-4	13	TGTGCCAGCAACGACAGGGGAGGAAACATTCAGTACTTC	CASNDRGGNIQYF
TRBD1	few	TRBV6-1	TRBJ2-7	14	TGTGCCAGCGTGAAAAAGGACAGGGGGGCCGAGCAGTACTTC	CASVKKDRGAEQYF
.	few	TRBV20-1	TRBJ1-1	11	TGCAGTGCTAGTCCCTACACTGAAGCTTTCTTT	CSASPYTEAFF
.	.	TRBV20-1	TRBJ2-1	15	TGCAGTGCTCTCCGGGGGGCTATCTCCTACAATGAGCAGTTCTTC	CSALRGAISYNEQFF
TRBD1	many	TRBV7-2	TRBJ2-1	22	TGTGCCAGCAGCTTAGCGCAGCTGTTGACAGGGGGCCCCTCATCCCCCTACAATGAGCAGTTCTTC	CASSLAQLLTGGPSSPYNEQFF
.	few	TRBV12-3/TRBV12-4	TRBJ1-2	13	TGTGCCAACCACCGGGACGGCGACTATGGCTACACCTTC	CANHRDGDYGYTF
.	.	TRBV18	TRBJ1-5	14	TGTGCCAGCTCACCAGGGGTGGGCAATCAGCCCCAGCATTTT	CASSPGVGNQPQHF
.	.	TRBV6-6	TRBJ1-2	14	TGTGCCAGCACCCCGCGCCCGGAAATCGATGGCTACACCTTC	CASTPRPEIDGYTF
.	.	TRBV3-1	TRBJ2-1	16	TGTGCCAGCAGCCATCAGCCCGGGTTCTCCTACAATGAGCAGTTCTTC	CASSHQPGFSYNEQFF
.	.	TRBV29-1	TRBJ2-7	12	TGCAGCGCGCGCGACAGTTCCTACGAGCAGTACTTC	CSARDSSYEQYF
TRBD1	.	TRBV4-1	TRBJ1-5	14	TGCGCCAGCAGCCCGGGACAGAACAATCAGCCCCAGCATTTT	CASSPGQNNQPQHF
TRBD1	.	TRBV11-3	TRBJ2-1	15	TGTGCCAGCAGCCCGCGGCCGGGACAGGGTACGGAGCAGTTCTTC	CASSPRPGQGTEQFF
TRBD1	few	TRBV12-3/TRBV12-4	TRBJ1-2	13	TGTGCCAGCAGCGCCGGGACAGGGTTTGGCTACACCTTC	CASSAGTGFGYTF
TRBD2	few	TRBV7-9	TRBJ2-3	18	TGTGCCAGCAGCCCCGCGGGGACTAGCGGGGGGAACACAGATACGCAGTATTTT	CASSPAGTSGGNTDTQYF
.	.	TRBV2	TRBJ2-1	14	TGTGCCAGCAGTGAGCAGGGGGGAAACAATGATCAGTTCTTC	CASSEQGGNNDQFF
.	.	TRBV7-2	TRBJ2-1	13	TGTGCCAGCAGCTTTGTCTGGGACAATGAGCAGTTCTTC	CASSFVWDNEQFF
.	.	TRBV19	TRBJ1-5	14	TGTGCCAGTAGCAGGGTTTCTAGCAATCAGCCCCAGCATTTT	CASSRVSSNQPQHF
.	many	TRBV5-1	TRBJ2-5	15	TGCGCCAGCAGCCTGACCGGGGCCATCCAAGAGACCCAGTACTTC	CASSLTGAIQETQYF
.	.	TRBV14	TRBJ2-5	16	TGTGCCAGCAGCGAAACCCCCCAGGGGCGGGGAGAGACCCAGTACTTC	CASSETPQGRGETQYF
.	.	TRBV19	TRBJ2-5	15	TGTGCCAGTAGCACCACGGGGCCCGCGGGGGAGACCCAGTACTTC	CASSTTGPAGETQYF
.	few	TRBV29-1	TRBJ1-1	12	TGCAGCGTTGATAGGGGACGAAATGAAGCTTTCTTT	CSVDRGRNEAFF
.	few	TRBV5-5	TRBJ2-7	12	TGTGCCAGCAGCTTGTTTTCCTACGAGCAGTACTTC	CASSLFSYEQYF
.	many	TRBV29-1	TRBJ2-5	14	TGCAGCGTTGAAGCCCGGGGCGGAGGGGAGACCCAGTACTTC	CSVEARGGGETQYF
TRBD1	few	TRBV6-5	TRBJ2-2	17	TGTGCCAGCAGTTCGGTGAAACGGGACAGACACACCGGGGAGCTGTTTTTT	CASSSVKRDRHTGELFF
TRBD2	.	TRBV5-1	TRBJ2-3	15	TGCGCCAGCAGCCGGGGACTAGCGGCCGGAGATACGCAGTATTTT	CASSRGLAAGDTQYF
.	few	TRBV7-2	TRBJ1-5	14	TGTGCCAGCAGCTTAGACAGGGCGCATCAGCCCCAGCATTTT	CASSLDRAHQPQHF
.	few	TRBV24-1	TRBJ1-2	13	TGTGCCACCAGTCGGGGGACGAACTATGGCTACACCTTC	CATSRGTNYGYTF
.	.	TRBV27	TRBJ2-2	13	TGTGCCAGCAGTTTACTGGGAAACGGGGAGCTGTTTTTT	CASSLLGNGELFF
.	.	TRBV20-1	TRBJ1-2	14	TGCAGTGCTGGCCCCGGGGGTAGGGGCTATGGCTACACCTTC	CSAGPGGRGYGYTF
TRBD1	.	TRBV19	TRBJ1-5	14	TGTGCCAGTACAGCGGACAGGCGGAGCAGGCCCCAGCATTTT	CASTADRRSRPQHF
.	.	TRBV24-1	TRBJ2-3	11	TGTGCCACCAGTGCATCGGATACGCAGTATTTT	CATSASDTQYF
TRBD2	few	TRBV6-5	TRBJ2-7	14	TGTGCCAGCAGCACCCGGGGAGGGTTTTCCGAGCAGTACTTC	CASSTRGGFSEQYF
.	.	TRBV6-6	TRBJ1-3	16	TGTGCCAGCAGTTACTCTGGAGGGTTCGATGGAAACACCATATATTTT	CASSYSGGFDGNTIYF
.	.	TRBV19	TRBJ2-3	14	TGTGCCAGTAGTATAAACCCCAGGGTCGATACGCAGTATTTT	CASSINPRVDTQYF
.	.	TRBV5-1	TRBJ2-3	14	TGCGCCAGCAGTTCGGAGGGGCCGAGAGATACGCAGTATTTT	CASSSEGPRDTQYF
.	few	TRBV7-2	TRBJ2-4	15	TGTGCCAGCAGCCCCCGCCGGGGACTCAAAAACATTCAGTACTTC	CASSPRRGLKNIQYF
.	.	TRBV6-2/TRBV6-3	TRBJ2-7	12	TGTGCCAGCAGTGACAGTTCCTACGAGCAGTACTTC	CASSDSSYEQYF
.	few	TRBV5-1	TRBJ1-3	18	TGCGCCAGCAGCTTGGGCGGACAGAGGTTAAGCTCTGGAAACACCATATATTTT	CASSLGGQRLSSGNTIYF
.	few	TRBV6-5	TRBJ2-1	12	TGTGCCAGCAGTTACGCCGGGTGGGAGCAGTTCTTC	CASSYAGWEQFF
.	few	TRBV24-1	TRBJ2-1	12	TGTGCCACCAGTGACTGGAGTGGTGAGCAGTTCTTC	CATSDWSGEQFF
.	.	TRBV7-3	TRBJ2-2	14	TGTGCCAGCAGCAAACGCCCGGCCACCGGGGAGCTGTTTTTT	CASSKRPATGELFF
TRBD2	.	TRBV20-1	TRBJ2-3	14	TGCAGTGCTCTCAGACTAGCGGGAATGAATACGCAGTATTTT	CSALRLAGMNTQYF
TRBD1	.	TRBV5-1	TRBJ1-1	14	TGCGCCAGCAGCTTGGCCCCGGGACAGGGCGAAGCTTTCTTT	CASSLAPGQGEAFF
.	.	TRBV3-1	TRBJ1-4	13	TGTGCCAGCAGCCCGGACAGCCAAGAAAAACTGTTTTTT	CASSPDSQEKLFF
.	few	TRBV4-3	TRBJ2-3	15	TGCGCCAGCAGCCAAGAACCCCAGGACACAGATACGCAGTATTTT	CASSQEPQDTDTQYF
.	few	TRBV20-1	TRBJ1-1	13	TGCAGTGCTAGAACAGGGATGAACACTGAAGCTTTCTTT	CSARTGMNTEAFF
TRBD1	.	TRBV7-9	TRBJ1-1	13	TGTGCCAGCAGACCCGGACAGGAAGGTGAAGCTTTCTTT	CASRPGQEGEAFF
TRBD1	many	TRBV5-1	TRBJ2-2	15	TGCGCCAGCAGCTTGGGGACAGGGTTCGCCGGGGAGCTGTTTTTT	CASSLGTGFAGELFF
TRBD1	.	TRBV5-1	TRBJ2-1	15	TGCGCCAGCAGCTTGGGTACGGGACAGGCATCAGGCCAGTTCTTC	CASSLGTGQASGQFF
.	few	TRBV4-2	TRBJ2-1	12	TGTGCCAGCAGCCCAACCCAGGGGGAGCAGTTCTTC	CASSPTQGEQFF
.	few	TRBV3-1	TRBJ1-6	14	TGTGCCAGCAGCCAACTGCAGGAGAATTCACCCCTCCACTTT	CASSQLQENSPLHF
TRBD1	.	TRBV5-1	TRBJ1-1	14	TGCGCCAGCAGCTCCGGACAGGGACTTTCCGAAGCTTTCTTT	CASSSGQGLSEAFF